These T cell receptor beta chains were read from a single sample in a study of shared clonotypes between healthy human individuals. Data came from immunoSEQ multiplex PCR; TCRdb stores just in-frame clones and leaves some out. This sample carries over a million clones, about 96% of them seen once, and the ten largest clones take 1.2%. The sample taken for sequencing was naive CD4+ T cells sorted from blood. These receptors were obtained from a young man in good health. Both conserved end residues are part of each CDR3. Fields, in order: V gene, clone size, J gene, D gene, CDR3 DNA, CDR3 protein. D genes are given only for firm matches. Clone size is stated in some rows and not others, as once, few, many or a class when expanded.

v_call: TRBV10-1; clone_size: once; j_call: TRBJ1-1; d_call: .; cdr3_nt: TGCGCCAGCAGGGAAGGGGCGAACACTGAAGCTTTCTTT; cdr3_aa: CASREGANTEAFF
v_call: TRBV29-1; clone_size: .; j_call: TRBJ2-1; d_call: .; cdr3_nt: .; cdr3_aa: CSVQQSEYNEQFFGEFF
v_call: TRBV30; clone_size: .; j_call: TRBJ2-3; d_call: TRBD1; cdr3_nt: TGTGCAGGGACAGGGGGCTTAGATACGCAGTATTTT; cdr3_aa: CAGTGGLDTQYF
v_call: TRBV5-4; clone_size: .; j_call: TRBJ2-3; d_call: .; cdr3_nt: TGTGCCAGCAGCTACAAGACAAGCACAGATACGCAGTATTTT; cdr3_aa: CASSYKTSTDTQYF
v_call: TRBV6-1; clone_size: .; j_call: TRBJ2-6; d_call: .; cdr3_nt: TGTGCCAGCAGTGATATAGGGAAGGCTGGGGCCAACGTCCTGACTTTC; cdr3_aa: CASSDIGKAGANVLTF
v_call: TRBV9; clone_size: .; j_call: TRBJ2-3; d_call: .; cdr3_nt: TGTGCCAGCAGCGTAGGAGGAACAGATACGCAGTATTTT; cdr3_aa: CASSVGGTDTQYF
v_call: TRBV27; clone_size: .; j_call: TRBJ1-1; d_call: TRBD1; cdr3_nt: TGTGCCAGCAGGGGACAGGGGGGCTCTGAAGCTTTCTTT; cdr3_aa: CASRGQGGSEAFF
v_call: TRBV29-1; clone_size: .; j_call: TRBJ2-2; d_call: .; cdr3_nt: TGCAGCGTTTCGCAGGACAGCCAAATAGGGGAGCTGTTTTTT; cdr3_aa: CSVSQDSQIGELFF
v_call: TRBV2; clone_size: few; j_call: TRBJ2-7; d_call: .; cdr3_nt: TGTGCCAGCAGTCGGGACACCTCCTACGAGCAGTACTTC; cdr3_aa: CASSRDTSYEQYF
v_call: TRBV5-1; clone_size: .; j_call: TRBJ2-1; d_call: .; cdr3_nt: TGCGCCAGCAGCCACGGATCAGGGGCCTACAATGAGCAGTTCTTC; cdr3_aa: CASSHGSGAYNEQFF
v_call: TRBV7-6; clone_size: .; j_call: TRBJ2-7; d_call: .; cdr3_nt: TGTGCCAGCAGCTCCAGGACCGACTCCTACGAGCAGTACTTC; cdr3_aa: CASSSRTDSYEQYF
v_call: TRBV5-4; clone_size: .; j_call: TRBJ1-3; d_call: .; cdr3_nt: TGTGCCAGCAGCTTTGGCAGCCGAAACACCATATATTTT; cdr3_aa: CASSFGSRNTIYF
v_call: TRBV7-2; clone_size: .; j_call: TRBJ1-1; d_call: .; cdr3_nt: TGTGCCAGCAGCCTTATTAGGGTGACAGGAGGATCACGGGCTGAAGCTTTCTTT; cdr3_aa: CASSLIRVTGGSRAEAFF
v_call: TRBV4-3; clone_size: .; j_call: TRBJ2-1; d_call: .; cdr3_nt: TGCGCCAGCAGCTACGTATCCTACAATGAGCAGTTCTTC; cdr3_aa: CASSYVSYNEQFF
v_call: TRBV9; clone_size: once; j_call: TRBJ2-7; d_call: .; cdr3_nt: TGTGCCAGCAGCGAGTCGGGATCCCCGTACGAGCAGTACTTC; cdr3_aa: CASSESGSPYEQYF
v_call: TRBV5-1; clone_size: .; j_call: TRBJ2-5; d_call: .; cdr3_nt: TGCGCCAGCAGCCATCCGGGACGCCAAGAGACCCAGTACTTC; cdr3_aa: CASSHPGRQETQYF
v_call: TRBV7-2; clone_size: .; j_call: TRBJ1-4; d_call: .; cdr3_nt: TGTGCCAGCAGCTTAGATTCTGAAAAACTGTTTTTT; cdr3_aa: CASSLDSEKLFF
v_call: TRBV19; clone_size: .; j_call: TRBJ2-2; d_call: .; cdr3_nt: TGTGCCAGTAGTGGGAGTCCGAACACCGGGGAGCTGTTTTTT; cdr3_aa: CASSGSPNTGELFF
v_call: TRBV7-2; clone_size: .; j_call: TRBJ2-1; d_call: .; cdr3_nt: TGTGCCAGCAGCTTAGTCTCGGGCAGAAACAATGAGCAGTTCTTC; cdr3_aa: CASSLVSGRNNEQFF
v_call: TRBV7-2; clone_size: .; j_call: TRBJ2-1; d_call: .; cdr3_nt: TGTGCCAGCAGCTTAGATGGGTACAATGAGCAGTTCTTC; cdr3_aa: CASSLDGYNEQFF
v_call: TRBV27; clone_size: .; j_call: TRBJ1-5; d_call: .; cdr3_nt: TGTGCCAGCAGTTTAAAACCCCCCTCGGCAGCGACCAGCAATCAGCCCCAGCATTTT; cdr3_aa: CASSLKPPSAATSNQPQHF
v_call: TRBV11-2; clone_size: .; j_call: TRBJ2-3; d_call: .; cdr3_nt: TGTGCCAGCAGCACCCGAGCCCTGGCAGGGCGGTGGAACACAGATACGCAGTATTTT; cdr3_aa: CASSTRALAGRWNTDTQYF
v_call: TRBV28; clone_size: .; j_call: TRBJ2-7; d_call: .; cdr3_nt: TGTGCCAGCAGTCGGGGAGAGGGACTTATCTCCTACGAGCAGTACTTC; cdr3_aa: CASSRGEGLISYEQYF
v_call: TRBV21-1; clone_size: .; j_call: TRBJ1-5; d_call: .; cdr3_nt: TGTGCCAGCAGCAATCCTAGGTCACCTAAAGGCAATCAGCCCCAGCATTTT; cdr3_aa: CASSNPRSPKGNQPQHF
v_call: TRBV2; clone_size: .; j_call: TRBJ1-5; d_call: .; cdr3_nt: TGTGCCAGCAGTGAGTCAGGACGATATCAGCCCCAGCATTTT; cdr3_aa: CASSESGRYQPQHF
v_call: TRBV11-2; clone_size: .; j_call: TRBJ2-7; d_call: .; cdr3_nt: TGTGCCAGCAGCTTAGTTTTCTCCCGTCGCCCGTACGAGCAGTACTTC; cdr3_aa: CASSLVFSRRPYEQYF
v_call: TRBV7-9; clone_size: .; j_call: TRBJ2-1; d_call: TRBD2; cdr3_nt: TGTGCCAGCAGCTCAGCGGGAGTCAATGAGCAGTTCTTC; cdr3_aa: CASSSAGVNEQFF
v_call: TRBV7-6; clone_size: .; j_call: TRBJ2-5; d_call: .; cdr3_nt: TGTGCCAGCAGCTCAATCCCCCGGGGAGAGACCCAGTACTTC; cdr3_aa: CASSSIPRGETQYF
v_call: TRBV18; clone_size: .; j_call: TRBJ2-7; d_call: .; cdr3_nt: TGTGCCAGCTCACCGGGGCAGATCTACGAGCAGTACTTC; cdr3_aa: CASSPGQIYEQYF
v_call: TRBV4-1; clone_size: .; j_call: TRBJ1-1; d_call: TRBD1; cdr3_nt: TGCGCCAGCAGCCAAGACGGGACAGATCATCGAGCTTTCTTT; cdr3_aa: CASSQDGTDHRAFF
v_call: TRBV2; clone_size: .; j_call: TRBJ2-7; d_call: TRBD1; cdr3_nt: TGTGCCAGCAGTTCCGACAGGGTTATCTCCTACGAGCAGTACTTC; cdr3_aa: CASSSDRVISYEQYF
v_call: TRBV18; clone_size: .; j_call: TRBJ2-1; d_call: TRBD2; cdr3_nt: TGTGCCAGCTCCCCACTAGCGGGAGTATTCTTC; cdr3_aa: CASSPLAGVFF
v_call: TRBV6-6; clone_size: .; j_call: TRBJ1-2; d_call: .; cdr3_nt: TGTGCCAGCAGTTACGATGTATATGGCTACACCTTC; cdr3_aa: CASSYDVYGYTF
v_call: TRBV7-3; clone_size: .; j_call: TRBJ2-2; d_call: .; cdr3_nt: TGTGCCAGCAGCGTTGGGACTCCCGCCGGGGAGCTGTTTTTT; cdr3_aa: CASSVGTPAGELFF
v_call: TRBV30; clone_size: .; j_call: TRBJ2-7; d_call: .; cdr3_nt: TGTGCCTGGAGTGTACGCAGGGGTGCCTACGAGCAGTACTTC; cdr3_aa: CAWSVRRGAYEQYF
v_call: TRBV7-6; clone_size: .; j_call: TRBJ2-1; d_call: TRBD2; cdr3_nt: TGTGCCAGCAGCTTAGCTCTGCGACTAGCGGGAGGGCCACAGTTCTTC; cdr3_aa: CASSLALRLAGGPQFF
v_call: TRBV29-1; clone_size: .; j_call: TRBJ2-1; d_call: .; cdr3_nt: TGCAGCGGGGCCTACTCCCCTTCTGTGGGGCAGTTCTTC; cdr3_aa: CSGAYSPSVGQFF
v_call: TRBV2; clone_size: .; j_call: TRBJ2-6; d_call: .; cdr3_nt: TGTGCCAGCAGTGAAATCGACGTGGGGATTGGGGCCAACGTCCTGACTTTC; cdr3_aa: CASSEIDVGIGANVLTF
v_call: TRBV7-9; clone_size: .; j_call: TRBJ2-5; d_call: .; cdr3_nt: TGTGCCAGCATCGACGGTTTCAAGACCCAGTACTTC; cdr3_aa: CASIDGFKTQYF
v_call: TRBV5-4; clone_size: .; j_call: TRBJ2-3; d_call: TRBD2; cdr3_nt: TGTGCCAGCAGTCCCCTGACTAGCGGGGCTAGCACAGATACGCAGTATTTT; cdr3_aa: CASSPLTSGASTDTQYF
v_call: TRBV5-1; clone_size: .; j_call: TRBJ1-4; d_call: .; cdr3_nt: TGCGCCAGCAGCCGAGGGACCACAACTAATGAAAAACTGTTTTTT; cdr3_aa: CASSRGTTTNEKLFF
v_call: TRBV7-2; clone_size: .; j_call: TRBJ2-1; d_call: .; cdr3_nt: TGTGCCAGCAACCGCGACAGGAGCTCCTACAATGAGCAGTTCTTC; cdr3_aa: CASNRDRSSYNEQFF
v_call: TRBV2; clone_size: .; j_call: TRBJ2-3; d_call: TRBD2; cdr3_nt: TGTGCCACCGGGACTAGCGGACGCACAGATACGCAGTATTTT; cdr3_aa: CATGTSGRTDTQYF
v_call: TRBV2; clone_size: .; j_call: TRBJ2-7; d_call: .; cdr3_nt: TGTGCCAGCAGTGCCCGGGACAACCCCTACGAGCAGTACTTC; cdr3_aa: CASSARDNPYEQYF
v_call: TRBV5-1; clone_size: .; j_call: TRBJ1-1; d_call: TRBD1; cdr3_nt: TGCGCCAGCAGCTCGGACAGGGGGAGGAACACTGAAGCTTTCTTT; cdr3_aa: CASSSDRGRNTEAFF
v_call: TRBV6-5; clone_size: .; j_call: TRBJ2-3; d_call: .; cdr3_nt: TGTGCCAGCAGTTACTCGCCCACCTCTCTCCATACGCAGTATTTT; cdr3_aa: CASSYSPTSLHTQYF
v_call: TRBV18; clone_size: .; j_call: TRBJ2-7; d_call: .; cdr3_nt: TGTGCCAGCTCACCAAAACATAGGGGCGAGCAGTACTTC; cdr3_aa: CASSPKHRGEQYF
v_call: TRBV7-2; clone_size: .; j_call: TRBJ2-3; d_call: .; cdr3_nt: TGTGCCAGCAGCCGGAATGGGGCAGGCACAGATACGCAGTATTTT; cdr3_aa: CASSRNGAGTDTQYF
v_call: TRBV6-6; clone_size: .; j_call: TRBJ2-7; d_call: .; cdr3_nt: TGTGCCAGCGGAACAGATGGGGCATACGAGCAGTACTTC; cdr3_aa: CASGTDGAYEQYF
v_call: TRBV5-1; clone_size: once; j_call: TRBJ2-2; d_call: .; cdr3_nt: TGCGCCAGCAGCTTGGTCGGAAGGGAGGTCGGGGAGCTGTTTTTT; cdr3_aa: CASSLVGREVGELFF
v_call: TRBV5-1; clone_size: .; j_call: TRBJ1-3; d_call: .; cdr3_nt: TGCGCCAGCAGCCCTCTGGCAGGCGGTCTGGGAAACACCATATATTTT; cdr3_aa: CASSPLAGGLGNTIYF
v_call: TRBV9; clone_size: .; j_call: TRBJ2-2; d_call: TRBD2; cdr3_nt: TGTGCCAGCAGCGCGGGACTAGCGGACGGGGAGCTGTTTTTT; cdr3_aa: CASSAGLADGELFF
v_call: TRBV7-2; clone_size: .; j_call: TRBJ2-7; d_call: .; cdr3_nt: TGTGCCAGCAGCCCGCTGACGACCTACGAGCAGTACTTC; cdr3_aa: CASSPLTTYEQYF